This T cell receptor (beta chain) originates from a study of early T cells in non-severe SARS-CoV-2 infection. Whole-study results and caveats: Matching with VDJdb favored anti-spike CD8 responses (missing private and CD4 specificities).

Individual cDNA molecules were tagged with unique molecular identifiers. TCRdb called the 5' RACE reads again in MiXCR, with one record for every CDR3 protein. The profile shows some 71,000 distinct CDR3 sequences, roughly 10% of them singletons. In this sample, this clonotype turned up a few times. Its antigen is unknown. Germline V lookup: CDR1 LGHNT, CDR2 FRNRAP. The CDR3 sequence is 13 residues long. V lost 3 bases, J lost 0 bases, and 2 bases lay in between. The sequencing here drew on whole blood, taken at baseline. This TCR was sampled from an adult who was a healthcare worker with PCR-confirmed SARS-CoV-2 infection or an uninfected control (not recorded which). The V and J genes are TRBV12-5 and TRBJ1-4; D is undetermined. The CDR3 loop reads CASGFATNEKLFF. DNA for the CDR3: TGTGCTAGTGGTTTTGCAACTAATGAAAAACTGTTTTTT.